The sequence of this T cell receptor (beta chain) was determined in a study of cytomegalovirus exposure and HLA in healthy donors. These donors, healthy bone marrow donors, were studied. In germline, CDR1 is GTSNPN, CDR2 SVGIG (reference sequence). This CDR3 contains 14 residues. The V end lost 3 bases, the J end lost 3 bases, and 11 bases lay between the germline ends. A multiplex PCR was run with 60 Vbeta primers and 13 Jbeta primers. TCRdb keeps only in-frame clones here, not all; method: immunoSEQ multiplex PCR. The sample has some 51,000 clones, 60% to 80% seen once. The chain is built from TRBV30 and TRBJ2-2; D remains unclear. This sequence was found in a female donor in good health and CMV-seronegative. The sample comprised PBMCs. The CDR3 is CAWRPPRDTGELFF. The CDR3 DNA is TGTGCCTGGAGGCCACCGAGAGACACCGGGGAGCTGTTTTTT.